The 17 T cell receptor beta chains below all came from one sample that was sequenced in a study of blood T cells in healthy people across ages. A second PCR, run for about 6 to 11 cycles, used a sample-barcoded 5' primer plus a J-beta primer mix. TCRdb used MiXCR to reprocess the 5' RACE reads, holding one entry per CDR3 protein. The data contain about 290,000 distinct CDR3 sequences, roughly 29% of them seen just once; the ten biggest clones take up 29%. The specimen was blood. These receptors came from a woman between 65 and 79 years old in good health.

The rearrangement uses TRBV18 and TRBJ2-5; D is possibly TRBD1 (5 bases). The V and J ends lost 3 bases and 3 bases respectively, with 8 bases between them. The germline V gene has CDR1 KGHSH and CDR2 LQKENI. The CDR3 runs 13 residues. CDR3 amino acids: CASSPSREETQYF. CDR3 coding DNA: TGTGCCAGCTCACCTTCCAGGGAAGAGACCCAGTACTTC. Combining the CDR3 with reference TRBV18 and TRBJ2-5 gives the whole variable domain NAGVMQNPRHLVRRRGQEARLRCSPMKGHSHVYWYRQLPEEGLKFMVYLQKENIIDESGMPKERFSAEFPKEGPSILRIQQVVRGDSAAYFCASSPSREETQYFGPGTRLLVL.

Many counts were recorded for this clonotype. This sequence joins TRBV3-1 and TRBJ2-5; D is unclear. With 1 base removed from V and 2 bases from J, the gap between germline ends came to 5 bases. The CDR3 length is 13 residues. Germline CDR1 reads LGHDT; CDR2 reads YNNKEL (reference sequence). CDR3: CASSQVSQETQYF. Written as DNA, the CDR3 is TGTGCCAGCAGCCAAGTTTCACAAGAGACCCAGTACTTC.

This clonotype has a handful of counts. The CDR3 spells CASSAGTAGATYEQYF. The CDR3 DNA sequence: TGTGCCAGCAGTGCCGGAACTGCGGGAGCTACCTACGAGCAGTACTTC. The chain has TRBV6-1 and TRBJ2-7, with TRBD2 matching over 7 bases. Trimming cost V 4 bases and J 2 bases; bases outside gene matches: 11. This CDR3 is built from 16 residues. CDR1 and CDR2 (germline): MNHNS, SASEGT.

This rearrangement joins TRBV4-1 to TRBJ2-5; D is perhaps TRBD2 (5 bases). The last part of the DNA fits TRBJ2-7 better; the J call may be wrong. Germline V gene lookup returns CDR1 MGHRA and CDR2 YSYEKL. This CDR3 spans 15 amino acids. CDR3 protein: CASSQYPVEGYEQYF. The CDR3 coding sequence is TGCGCCAGCAGCCAATACCCCGTTGAGGGCTACGAGCAGTACTTC.

CDR3 nucleotide sequence: TGTGCCAGCAGCCGGGACAGCCTATACAAGGACATTCAGTACTTC. This translates into CASSRDSLYKDIQYF. V is TRBV5-5 and J is TRBJ2-4, with 7 nucleotides matching TRBD1. The CDR3 consists of 15 residues. From germline, CDR1 is SGHKS and CDR2 YYEKEE (reference sequence). V shed 4 bases and J 8 bases; nucleotides not matched to a gene: 12.

The table lists this clonotype with a few counts. The CDR3 region is CASSREIVNSNQPQHF. The CDR3 DNA sequence: TGTGCCAGCAGTCGCGAGATCGTAAATAGCAATCAGCCCCAGCATTTT. V gene TRBV6-2 or TRBV6-3 combines with J gene TRBJ1-5; no clear D. The germline V and J ends were trimmed by 5 bases and 0 bases, with 14 bases remaining between them. Germline-derived CDR1 and CDR2 are MNHEY and SVGEGT. This CDR3 spans 16 amino acids.

The chain employs TRBV5-5 and TRBJ2-3; possibly TRBD2 for D (6 bases). The germline gives CDR1 SGHKS, CDR2 YYEKEE (reference sequence). This CDR3 spans 15 amino acids. V was pared by 3 bases and J by 3 bases, with 14 bases between. CDR3 nucleotide sequence: TGTGCCAGCAGCTCACCCGGGGGAACGACAGATACGCAGTATTTT. This codes for CASSSPGGTTDTQYF.

This clonotype was seen many times. This rearrangement joins TRBV28 to TRBJ2-7; D not resolved. There are 13 residues in the CDR3. V shed 2 bases and J shed 2 bases, with 7 bases lying between them. Germline V gives CDR1 MDHEN, CDR2 SYDVKM. This CDR3 reads CASSLNGAYEQYF. DNA of the CDR3: TGTGCCAGCAGTTTAAACGGAGCCTACGAGCAGTACTTC.

The J gene is TRBJ1-4, the V gene TRBV5-1; D remains ambiguous. This CDR3 region has 12 residues. V was shortened by 8 bases and J by 3 bases, with 8 bases between the two germline ends. Per germline, CDR1 SGHRS and CDR2 YFSETQ. The CDR3 loop reads CASRHPNEKLFF. The DNA for the CDR3 is TGCGCCAGTCGACACCCTAATGAAAAACTGTTTTTT. Full variable domain (missing parts from reference TRBV5-1 and TRBJ1-4): KAGVTQTPRYLIKTRGQQVTLSCSPISGHRSVSWYQQTPGQGLQFLFEYFSETQRNKGNFPGRFSGRQFSNSRSEMNVSTLELGDSALYLCASRHPNEKLFFGSGTQLSVL.

This clonotype has a count of ten or more. CDR3 amino acids: CSVGQGKNYGYTF. The CDR3 DNA sequence: TGCAGCGTAGGACAGGGAAAGAACTATGGCTACACCTTC. The chain links TRBV29-1 to TRBJ1-2; 8 bases agree with TRBD1. Germline trimming cut 6 bases from V and 2 bases from J; bases unmatched to any gene: 5. This CDR3 region has 13 residues. From germline, CDR1 is SQVTM and CDR2 ANQGSEA.

This clonotype appeared a few times. The chain employs TRBV10-3 and TRBJ1-1; D is possibly TRBD1 (6 bases). CDR3 length: 13 amino acids. V lost 11 bases, J lost 1 base, and 14 bases lay in between. The germline V gene has CDR1 ENHRY and CDR2 SYGVKD. CDR3 amino acids: CAVRQEPNTEAFF. The CDR3 nucleotides are TGTGCCGTACGACAGGAACCGAACACTGAAGCTTTCTTT.

This chain joins TRBV2 and TRBJ2-1, with TRBD2 matching 9 bases. CDR1 is SNHLY, CDR2 FYNNEI, per germline. V gave up 2 bases and J gave up 9 bases; unmatched junction bases: 5. There are 14 residues in the CDR3. CDR3 region: CASSEQREVLEQFF. The CDR3, as DNA: TGTGCCAGCAGTGAACAGCGGGAGGTTCTTGAGCAGTTCTTC. The full variable domain, its missing parts supplied by reference TRBV2 and TRBJ2-1, is EPEVTQTPSHQVTQMGQEVILRCVPISNHLYFYWYRQILGQKVEFLVSFYNNEISEKSEIFDDQFSVERPDGSNFTLKIRSTKLEDSAMYFCASSEQREVLEQFFGPGTRLTVL.

This clonotype was counted a few times. This chain links TRBV20-1 with TRBJ1-5; 11 nucleotides align to TRBD1. The J segment lost 4 bases and the V segment lost 6 bases, leaving 5 bases of the junction unmatched. The CDR3 length is 14 residues. Germline V gene lookup returns CDR1 DFQATT and CDR2 SNEGSKA (reference sequence). This chain's CDR3 is CSATGTGGNQPQHF. CDR3 nucleotides: TGCAGTGCCACCGGGACAGGGGGGAATCAGCCCCAGCATTTT.

The V and J genes are TRBV20-1 and TRBJ2-5, with 12 bases identical to TRBD2. The tail of the sequence fits TRBJ2-1 better, so the J call may be wrong. The CDR3 covers 15 residues. In germline, CDR1 is DFQATT, CDR2 SNEGSKA (reference sequence). DNA of the CDR3: TGCAGTGCTCTCCGCCTAGCGGGAGGGCCAAATGAGCAGTTCTTC. This gives the protein CSALRLAGGPNEQFF.

In DNA, the CDR3 is TGTGCCAGCTCCGGGGGGTACAATGAGCAGTTCTTC. This codes for CASSGGYNEQFF. The J gene is TRBJ2-5, the V gene TRBV28, with 7 bases fitting TRBD2. The assigned J gene may be wrong: the sequence end matches TRBJ2-1 better. In germline, CDR1 is MDHEN, CDR2 SYDVKM. The CDR3 loop spans 12 amino acids.

This clonotype has only a few counts. This rearrangement joins TRBV4-2 to TRBJ1-4; D is possibly TRBD1 (5 bases). Germline-derived CDR1 and CDR2 are LGHNA and YNFKEQ. The CDR3 spans 17 residues. V shed 0 bases and J shed 2 bases, with 13 bases lying between them. Written as DNA, the CDR3 is TGTGCCAGCAGCCAAGATCTGGGGGTCGGTACTAATGAAAAACTGTTTTTT. The encoded protein is CASSQDLGVGTNEKLFF.

With respect to this clonotype: The junction differs from germline at one of its ends, possibly a read error. The chain carries TRBV27 and TRBJ2-5; tentatively, D is TRBD2 (5 bases). Germline CDR1 MNHEY, CDR2 SMNVEV (reference sequence). The CDR3 is made up of 16 amino acids. CDR3 DNA: TGTGCCAGCAGTCTATCCTACGGACTCTACCAAGAGACCCAGTACTTC. It is translated as CASSLSYGLYQETQYF.